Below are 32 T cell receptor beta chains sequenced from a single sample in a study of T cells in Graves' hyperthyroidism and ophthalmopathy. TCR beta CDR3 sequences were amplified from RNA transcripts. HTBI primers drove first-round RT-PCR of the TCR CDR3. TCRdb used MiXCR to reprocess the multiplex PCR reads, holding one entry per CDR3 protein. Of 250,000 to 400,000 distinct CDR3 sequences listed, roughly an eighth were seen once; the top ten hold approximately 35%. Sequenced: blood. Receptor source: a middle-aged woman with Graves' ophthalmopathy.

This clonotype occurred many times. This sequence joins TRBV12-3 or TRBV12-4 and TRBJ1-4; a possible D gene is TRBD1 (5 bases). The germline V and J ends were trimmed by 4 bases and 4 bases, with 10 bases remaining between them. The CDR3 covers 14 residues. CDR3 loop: CASSWKGRNEKLFF. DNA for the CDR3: TGTGCCAGCAGTTGGAAGGGGCGTAATGAAAAACTGTTTTTT.

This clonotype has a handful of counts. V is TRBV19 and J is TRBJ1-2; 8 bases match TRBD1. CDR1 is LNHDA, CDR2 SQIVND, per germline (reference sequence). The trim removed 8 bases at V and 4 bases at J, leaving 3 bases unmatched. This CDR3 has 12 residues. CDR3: CASDRGPYGYTF. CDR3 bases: TGTGCCAGTGACAGGGGACCCTATGGCTACACCTTC.

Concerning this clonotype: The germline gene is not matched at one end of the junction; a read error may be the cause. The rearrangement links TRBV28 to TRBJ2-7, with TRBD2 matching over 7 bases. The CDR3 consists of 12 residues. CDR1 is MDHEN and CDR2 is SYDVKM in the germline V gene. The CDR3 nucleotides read TGTGTCAGCTCTGGGGGGGGATACGAGCAGTACTTC. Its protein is CVSSGGGYEQYF.

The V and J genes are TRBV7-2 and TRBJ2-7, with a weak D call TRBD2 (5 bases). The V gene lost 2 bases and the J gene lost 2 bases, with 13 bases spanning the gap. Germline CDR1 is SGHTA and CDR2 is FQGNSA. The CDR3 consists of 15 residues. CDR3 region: CASSLWRSSTYEQYF. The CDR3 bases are TGTGCCAGCAGCTTATGGAGATCTAGCACCTACGAGCAGTACTTC. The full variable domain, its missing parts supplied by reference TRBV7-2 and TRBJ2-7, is GAGVSQSPSNKVTEKGKDVELRCDPISGHTALYWYRQSLGQGLEFLIYFQGNSAPDKSGLPSDRFSAERTGGSVSTLTIQRTQQEDSAVYLCASSLWRSSTYEQYFGPGTRLTVT.

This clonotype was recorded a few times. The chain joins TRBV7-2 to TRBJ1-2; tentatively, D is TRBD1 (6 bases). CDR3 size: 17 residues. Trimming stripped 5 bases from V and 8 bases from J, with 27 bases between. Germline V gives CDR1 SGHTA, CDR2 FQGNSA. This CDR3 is CASSLGSLGAQLSGYTF. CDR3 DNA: TGTGCCAGCAGCCTCGGGAGTTTGGGGGCCCAATTGTCGGGCTACACCTTC.

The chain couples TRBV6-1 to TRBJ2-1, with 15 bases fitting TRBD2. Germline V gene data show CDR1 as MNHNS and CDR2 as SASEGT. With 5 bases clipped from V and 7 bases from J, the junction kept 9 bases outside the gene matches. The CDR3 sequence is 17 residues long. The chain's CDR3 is CASSRTSGRARLNEQFF. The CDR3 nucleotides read TGTGCCAGCAGTAGGACTAGCGGGAGGGCCAGATTGAATGAGCAGTTCTTC.

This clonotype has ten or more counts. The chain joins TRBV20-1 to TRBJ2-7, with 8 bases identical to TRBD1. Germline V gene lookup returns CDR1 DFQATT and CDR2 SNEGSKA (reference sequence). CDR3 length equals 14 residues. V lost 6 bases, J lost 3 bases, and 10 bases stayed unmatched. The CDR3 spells CSALGQGRLYEQYF. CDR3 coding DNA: TGCAGTGCCCTTGGACAGGGCAGACTCTACGAGCAGTACTTC.

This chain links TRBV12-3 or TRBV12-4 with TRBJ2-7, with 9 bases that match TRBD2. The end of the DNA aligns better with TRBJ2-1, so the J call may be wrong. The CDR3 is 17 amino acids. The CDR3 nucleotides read TGTGCCAGCAGTTCCCCGGGACTAGCTCCTAAGAGGTACGAGCAGTTCTTC. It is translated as CASSSPGLAPKRYEQFF.

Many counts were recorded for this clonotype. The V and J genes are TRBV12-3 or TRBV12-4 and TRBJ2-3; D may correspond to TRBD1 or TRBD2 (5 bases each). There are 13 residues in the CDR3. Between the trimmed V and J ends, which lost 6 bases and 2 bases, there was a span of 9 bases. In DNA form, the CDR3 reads TGTGCCAGCAGATGGGGGTTCACAGATACGCAGTATTTT. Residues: CASRWGFTDTQYF.

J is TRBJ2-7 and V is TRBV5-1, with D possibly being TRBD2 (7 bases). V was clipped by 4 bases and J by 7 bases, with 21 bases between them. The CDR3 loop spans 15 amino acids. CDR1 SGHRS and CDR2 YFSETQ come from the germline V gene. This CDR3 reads CASSPRTRGAGEQYF. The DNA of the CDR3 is TGCGCCAGCAGCCCACGGACTAGGGGGGCCGGGGAGCAGTACTTC.

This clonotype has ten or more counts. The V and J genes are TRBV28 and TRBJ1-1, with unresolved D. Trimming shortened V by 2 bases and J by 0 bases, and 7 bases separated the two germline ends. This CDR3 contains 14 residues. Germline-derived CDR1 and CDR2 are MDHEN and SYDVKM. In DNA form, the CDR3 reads TGTGCCAGCAGTTTAGTCCAGATGAACACTGAAGCTTTCTTT. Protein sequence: CASSLVQMNTEAFF.

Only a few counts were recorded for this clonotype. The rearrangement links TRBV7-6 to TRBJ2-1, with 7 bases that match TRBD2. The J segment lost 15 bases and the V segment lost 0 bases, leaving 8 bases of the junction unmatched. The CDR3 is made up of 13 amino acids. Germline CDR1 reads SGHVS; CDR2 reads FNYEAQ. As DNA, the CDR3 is TGTGCCAGCAGCTTAGCGGGGACTATGCACCGGTTCTTC. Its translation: CASSLAGTMHRFF.

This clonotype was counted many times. CDR3 amino acids: CASTHPAGNNEQFF. Here the CDR3 DNA reads TGTGCCAGCACCCACCCAGCGGGGAACAATGAGCAGTTCTTC. The rearrangement links TRBV6-1 to TRBJ2-1; 7 bases are shared with TRBD2. Germline V gene data show CDR1 as MNHNS and CDR2 as SASEGT. This CDR3 comprises 14 residues. The junction had 8 bases not matched to a gene; V was cut back by 7 bases and J by 5 bases.

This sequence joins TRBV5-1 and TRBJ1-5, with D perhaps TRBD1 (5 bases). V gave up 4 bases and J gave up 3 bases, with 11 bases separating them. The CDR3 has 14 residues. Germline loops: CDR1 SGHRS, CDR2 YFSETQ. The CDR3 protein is CASSPGLLNQPQHF. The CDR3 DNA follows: TGCGCCAGCAGCCCGGGGCTACTCAATCAGCCCCAGCATTTT.

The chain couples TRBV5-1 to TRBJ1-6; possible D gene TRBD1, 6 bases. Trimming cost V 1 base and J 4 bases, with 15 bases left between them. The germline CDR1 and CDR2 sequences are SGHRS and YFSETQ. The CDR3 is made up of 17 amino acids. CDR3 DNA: TGCGCCAGCAGCTTGTCAGGACAGCCGAGATATAATTCACCCCTCCACTTT. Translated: CASSLSGQPRYNSPLHF.

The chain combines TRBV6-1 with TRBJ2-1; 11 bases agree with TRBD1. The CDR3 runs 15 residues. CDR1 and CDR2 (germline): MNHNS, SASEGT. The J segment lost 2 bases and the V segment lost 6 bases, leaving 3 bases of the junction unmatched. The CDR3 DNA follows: TGTGCCAGCAGCGCGGGACAGGGGGCCTACAATGAGCAGTTCTTC. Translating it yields CASSAGQGAYNEQFF.

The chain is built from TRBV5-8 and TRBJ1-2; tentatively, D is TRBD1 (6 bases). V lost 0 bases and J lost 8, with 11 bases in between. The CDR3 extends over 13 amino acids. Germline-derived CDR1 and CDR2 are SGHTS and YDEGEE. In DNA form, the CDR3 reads TGTGCCAGCAGCTTGGACAGGGTTAAAGGCTACACCTTC. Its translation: CASSLDRVKGYTF. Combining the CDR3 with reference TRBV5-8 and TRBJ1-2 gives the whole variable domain EAGVTQSPTHLIKTRGQQATLRCSPISGHTSVYWYQQALGLGLQFLLWYDEGEERNRGNFPPRFSGRQFPNYSSELNVNALELEDSALYLCASSLDRVKGYTFGSGTRLTVV.

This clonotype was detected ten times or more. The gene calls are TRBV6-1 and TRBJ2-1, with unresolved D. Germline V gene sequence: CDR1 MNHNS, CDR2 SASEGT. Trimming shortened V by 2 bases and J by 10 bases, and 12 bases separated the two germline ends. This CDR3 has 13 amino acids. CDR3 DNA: TGTGCCAGCAGTGAATTAGAGTTTGGAGAGCAGTTCTTC. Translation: CASSELEFGEQFF.

The CDR3 coding sequence is TGCGCCAGCAGCTCGTTTGAGACAGTCTACGAGCAGTACTTC. Protein: CASSSFETVYEQYF. This chain joins TRBV5-1 and TRBJ2-7, with D possibly TRBD1 on 5 matching bases. The CDR3 consists of 14 residues. Germline lookup yields CDR1 SGHRS and CDR2 YFSETQ. Between the trimmed V and J ends, which lost 3 bases and 3 bases, there was a span of 13 bases.

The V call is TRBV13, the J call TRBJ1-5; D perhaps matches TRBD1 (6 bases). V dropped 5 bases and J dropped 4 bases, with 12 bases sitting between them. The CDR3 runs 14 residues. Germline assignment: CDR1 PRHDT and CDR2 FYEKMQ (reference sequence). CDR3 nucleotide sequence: TGTGCCAGCAGCATTGGACAGAGAAATCAGCCCCAGCATTTT. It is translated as CASSIGQRNQPQHF.

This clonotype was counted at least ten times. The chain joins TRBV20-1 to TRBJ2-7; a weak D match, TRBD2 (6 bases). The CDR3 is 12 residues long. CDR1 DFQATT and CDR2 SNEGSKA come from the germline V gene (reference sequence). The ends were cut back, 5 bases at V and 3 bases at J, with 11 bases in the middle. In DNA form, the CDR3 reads TGCAGTGCTCGTGGCGGGATCTACGAGCAGTACTTC. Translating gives CSARGGIYEQYF.

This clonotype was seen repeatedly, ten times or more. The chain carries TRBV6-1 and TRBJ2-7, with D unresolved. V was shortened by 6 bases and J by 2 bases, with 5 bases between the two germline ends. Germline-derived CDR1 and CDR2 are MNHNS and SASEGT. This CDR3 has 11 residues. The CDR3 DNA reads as TGTGCCAGCAGCAGGCCCTACGAGCAGTACTTC. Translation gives CASSRPYEQYF.

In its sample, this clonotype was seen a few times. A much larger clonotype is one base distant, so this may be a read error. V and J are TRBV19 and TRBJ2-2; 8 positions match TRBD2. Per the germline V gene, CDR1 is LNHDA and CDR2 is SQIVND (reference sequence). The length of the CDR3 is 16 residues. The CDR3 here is CASGMGLVVNTGELFF. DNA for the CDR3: TGTGCCAGTGGTATGGGACTAGTAGTGAACACCGGGGAGCTGTTTTTT.

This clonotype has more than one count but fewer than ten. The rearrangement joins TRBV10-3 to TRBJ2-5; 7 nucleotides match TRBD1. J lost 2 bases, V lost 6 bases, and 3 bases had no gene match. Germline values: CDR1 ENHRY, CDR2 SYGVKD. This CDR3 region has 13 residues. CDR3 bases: TGTGCCATCAGGATGACAGGGCAAGAGACCCAGTACTTC. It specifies CAIRMTGQETQYF.

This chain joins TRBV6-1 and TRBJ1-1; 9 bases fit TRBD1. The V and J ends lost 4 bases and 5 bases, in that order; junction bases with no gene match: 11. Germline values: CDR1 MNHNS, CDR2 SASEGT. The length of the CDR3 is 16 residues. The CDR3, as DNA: TGTGCCAGCAGTGGGCTCGGGACAGGGTTGAGGACTGAAGCTTTCTTT. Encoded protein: CASSGLGTGLRTEAFF.

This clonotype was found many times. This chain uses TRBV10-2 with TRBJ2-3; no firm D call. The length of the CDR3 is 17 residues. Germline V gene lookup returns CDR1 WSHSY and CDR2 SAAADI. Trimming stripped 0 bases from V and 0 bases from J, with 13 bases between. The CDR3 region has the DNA TGCGCCAGCAGTGAGTCGGGCCCCGTTATTAGCACAGATACGCAGTATTTT. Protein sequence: CASSESGPVISTDTQYF.

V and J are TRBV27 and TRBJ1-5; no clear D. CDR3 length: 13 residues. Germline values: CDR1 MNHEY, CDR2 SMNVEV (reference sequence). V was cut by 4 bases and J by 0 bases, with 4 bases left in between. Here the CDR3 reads CASSYHSNQPQHF. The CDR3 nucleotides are TGTGCCAGCAGTTACCATAGCAATCAGCCCCAGCATTTT.

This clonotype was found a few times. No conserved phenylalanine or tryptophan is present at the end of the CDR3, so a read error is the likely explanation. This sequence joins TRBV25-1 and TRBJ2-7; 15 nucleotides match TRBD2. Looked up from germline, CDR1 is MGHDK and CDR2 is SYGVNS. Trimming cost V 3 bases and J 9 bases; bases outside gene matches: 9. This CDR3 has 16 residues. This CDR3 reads CASSDGRTSGRAGQYL. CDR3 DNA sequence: TGTGCCAGCAGTGATGGAAGGACTAGCGGGAGGGCCGGGCAGTACCTC.

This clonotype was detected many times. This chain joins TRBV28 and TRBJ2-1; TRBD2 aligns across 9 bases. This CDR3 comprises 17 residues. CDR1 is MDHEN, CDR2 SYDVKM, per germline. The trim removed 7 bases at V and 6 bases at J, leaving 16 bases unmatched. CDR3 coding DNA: TGTGCCAGCAAGAGCCCCCTTAGCGGGAGACGAGGCAATGAGCAGTTCTTC. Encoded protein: CASKSPLSGRRGNEQFF.

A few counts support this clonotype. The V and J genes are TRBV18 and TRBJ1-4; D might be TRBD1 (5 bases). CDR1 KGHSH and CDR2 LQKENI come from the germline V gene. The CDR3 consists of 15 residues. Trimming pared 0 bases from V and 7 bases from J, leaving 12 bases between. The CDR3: CASSPPQSGGEKLFF. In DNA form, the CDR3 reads TGTGCCAGCTCACCACCACAGTCGGGGGGTGAAAAACTGTTTTTT.

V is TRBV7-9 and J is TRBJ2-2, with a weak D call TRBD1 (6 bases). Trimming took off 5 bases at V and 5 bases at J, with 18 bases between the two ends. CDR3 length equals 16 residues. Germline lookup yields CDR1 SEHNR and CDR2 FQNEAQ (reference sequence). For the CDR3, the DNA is TGTGCCAGCAGCCGCCCACAGGGTATGGGGACCGGGGAGCTGTTTTTT. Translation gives CASSRPQGMGTGELFF.

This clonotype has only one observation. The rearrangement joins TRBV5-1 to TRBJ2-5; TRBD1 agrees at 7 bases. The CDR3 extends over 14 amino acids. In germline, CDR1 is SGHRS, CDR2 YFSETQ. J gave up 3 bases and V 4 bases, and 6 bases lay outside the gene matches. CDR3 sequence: CASSERDSKETQYF. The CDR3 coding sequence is TGCGCCAGCAGCGAAAGGGACAGCAAAGAGACCCAGTACTTC.